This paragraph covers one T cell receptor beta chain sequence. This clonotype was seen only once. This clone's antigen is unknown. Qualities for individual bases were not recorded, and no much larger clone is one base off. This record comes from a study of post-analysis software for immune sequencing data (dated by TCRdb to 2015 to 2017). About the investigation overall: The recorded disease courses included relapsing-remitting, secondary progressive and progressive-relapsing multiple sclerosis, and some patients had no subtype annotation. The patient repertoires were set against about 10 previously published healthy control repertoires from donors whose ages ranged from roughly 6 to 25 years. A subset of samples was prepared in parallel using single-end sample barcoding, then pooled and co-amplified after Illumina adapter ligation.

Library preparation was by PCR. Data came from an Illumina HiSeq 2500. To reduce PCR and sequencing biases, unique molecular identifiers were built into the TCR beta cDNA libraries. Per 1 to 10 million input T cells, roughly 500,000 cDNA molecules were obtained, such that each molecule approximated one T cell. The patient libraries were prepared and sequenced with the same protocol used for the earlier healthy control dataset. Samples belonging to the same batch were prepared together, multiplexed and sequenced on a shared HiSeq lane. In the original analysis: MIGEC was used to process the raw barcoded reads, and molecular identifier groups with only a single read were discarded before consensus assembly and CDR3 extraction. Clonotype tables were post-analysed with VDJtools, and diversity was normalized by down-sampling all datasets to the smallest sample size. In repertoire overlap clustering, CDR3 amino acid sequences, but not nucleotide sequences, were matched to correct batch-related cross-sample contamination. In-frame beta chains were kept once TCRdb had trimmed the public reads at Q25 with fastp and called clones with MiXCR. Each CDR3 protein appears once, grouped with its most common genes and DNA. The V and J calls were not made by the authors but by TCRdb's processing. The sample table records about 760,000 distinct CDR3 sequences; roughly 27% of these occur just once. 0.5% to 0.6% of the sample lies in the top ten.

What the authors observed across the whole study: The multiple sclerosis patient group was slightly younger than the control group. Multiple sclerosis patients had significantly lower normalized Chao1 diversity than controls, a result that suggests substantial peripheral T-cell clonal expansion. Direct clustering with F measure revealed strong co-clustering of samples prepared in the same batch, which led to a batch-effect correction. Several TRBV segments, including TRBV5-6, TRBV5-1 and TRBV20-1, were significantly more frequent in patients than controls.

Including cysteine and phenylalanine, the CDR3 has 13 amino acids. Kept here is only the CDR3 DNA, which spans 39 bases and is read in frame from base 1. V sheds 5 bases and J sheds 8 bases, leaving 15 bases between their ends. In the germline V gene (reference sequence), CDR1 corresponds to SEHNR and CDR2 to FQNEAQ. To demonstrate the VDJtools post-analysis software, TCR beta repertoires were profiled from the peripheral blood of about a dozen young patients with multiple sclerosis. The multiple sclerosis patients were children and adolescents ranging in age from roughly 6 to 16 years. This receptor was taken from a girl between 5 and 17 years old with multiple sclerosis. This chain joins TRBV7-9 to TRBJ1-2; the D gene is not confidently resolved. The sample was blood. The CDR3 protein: CASSPILLGGYTF. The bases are TGTGCCAGCAGCCCTATACTACTCGGGGGCTACACCTTC.